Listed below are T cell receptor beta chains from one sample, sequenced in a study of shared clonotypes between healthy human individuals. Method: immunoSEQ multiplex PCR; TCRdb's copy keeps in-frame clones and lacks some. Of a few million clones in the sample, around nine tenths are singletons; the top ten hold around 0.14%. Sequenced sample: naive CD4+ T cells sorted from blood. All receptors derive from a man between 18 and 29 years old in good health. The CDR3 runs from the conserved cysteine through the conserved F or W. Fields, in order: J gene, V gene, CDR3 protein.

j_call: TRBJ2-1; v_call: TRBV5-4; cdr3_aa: CASSLDGQSSYNEQFF
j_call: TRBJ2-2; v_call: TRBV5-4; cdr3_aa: CASSYSMGPGELFF
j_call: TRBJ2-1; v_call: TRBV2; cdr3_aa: CASAGDLYNEQFF
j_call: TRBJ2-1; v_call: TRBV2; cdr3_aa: CASSTDRGPYNEQFF
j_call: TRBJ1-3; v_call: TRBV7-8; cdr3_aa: CASSLGQGYGNTIYF
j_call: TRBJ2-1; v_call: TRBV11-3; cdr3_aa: CASSQGLAGEPPRYNEQFF
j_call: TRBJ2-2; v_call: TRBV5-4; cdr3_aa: CASSHQATGVTGELFF
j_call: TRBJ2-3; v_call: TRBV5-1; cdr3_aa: CASRLAGGSTDTQYF
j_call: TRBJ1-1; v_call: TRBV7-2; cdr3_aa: CASSLTGYTEAFF
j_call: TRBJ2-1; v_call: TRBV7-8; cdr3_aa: CASSRTQGAWNEQFF
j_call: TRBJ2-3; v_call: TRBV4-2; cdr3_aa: CASSQTKRGGSDTQYF
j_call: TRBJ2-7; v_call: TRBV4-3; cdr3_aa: CASSQGAGTSAYEQYF
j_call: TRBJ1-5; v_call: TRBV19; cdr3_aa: CASSSGGPQHF
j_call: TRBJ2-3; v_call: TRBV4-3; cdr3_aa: CASSQVVGNYLTDTQYF
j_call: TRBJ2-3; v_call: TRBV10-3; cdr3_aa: CAISESAGGNTDTQYF
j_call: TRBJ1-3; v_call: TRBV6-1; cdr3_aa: CATTVPDPSGNTIYF
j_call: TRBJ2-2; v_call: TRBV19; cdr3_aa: CASSKVTGELFF
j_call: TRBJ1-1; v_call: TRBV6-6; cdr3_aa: CASSGGAPNTEAFF
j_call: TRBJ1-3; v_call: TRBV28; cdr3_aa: CASSLWGENTIYF
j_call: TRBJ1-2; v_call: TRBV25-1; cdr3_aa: CASSDNRVLNYGYTF
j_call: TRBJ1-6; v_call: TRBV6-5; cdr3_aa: CASNPGRGINSPLHF
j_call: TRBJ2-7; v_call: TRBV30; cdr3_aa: CAWSVGTGAFYEQYF
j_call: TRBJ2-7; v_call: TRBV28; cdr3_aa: CASSFRGASPEQYF
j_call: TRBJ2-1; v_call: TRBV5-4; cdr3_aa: CASSWGGTGAYNEQFF
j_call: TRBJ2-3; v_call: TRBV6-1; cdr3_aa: CASSPDGTDTQYF
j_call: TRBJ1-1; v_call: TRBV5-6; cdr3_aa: CASSLKGGLRTEAFF
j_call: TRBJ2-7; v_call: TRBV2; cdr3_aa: CASSGGLADSYEQYF
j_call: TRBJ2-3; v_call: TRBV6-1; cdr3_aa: CASKVGVGTDTQYF